The 18 T cell receptor beta chains given below trace back to one sample, sequenced in a study of OX40 agonist ivuxolimab in advanced cancers. Library method: the immunoSEQ multiplex PCR assay. TCRdb provides this immuneACCESS table in a form limited to in-frame rearrangements. Some clones are lacking; in checked studies, under half of them reflect an unresolved V gene, and why the rest are absent is not known. This sample holds around 11,000 clones; over 80% were observed only once. The biggest ten clones account for about 9.4% of the sample. The input for sequencing was CD4+ or CD8+ T cells sorted from blood, taken in a trial of the OX40 agonist ivuxolimab. The source of these receptors is an adult with an advanced solid tumor such as melanoma, head and neck, liver or kidney cancer.

The chain carries TRBV27 and TRBJ2-7; tentative D call: TRBD1 (5 bases). The CDR3 contains 13 residues. Germline loops: CDR1 MNHEY, CDR2 SMNVEV (reference sequence). V dropped 5 bases and J dropped 3 bases, with 11 bases sitting between them. The CDR3 bases are TGTGCCAGCAGTAAGACAGTAAACTACGAGCAGTACTTC. As protein: CASSKTVNYEQYF.

The V call is TRBV19, the J call TRBJ2-1, with D possibly being TRBD1 or TRBD2 (5 bases each). CDR1 and CDR2 (germline): LNHDA, SQIVND (reference sequence). The V and J ends lost 1 base and 10 bases respectively, with 11 bases between them. CDR3 length: 13 residues. The CDR3, as DNA: TGTGCCAGTAGTATAGCGGGGCGGCGCGAGCAGTTCTTC. Its translation: CASSIAGRREQFF.

The chain uses TRBV28 and TRBJ2-1, with D maybe TRBD2 (5 bases). With 6 bases removed from V and 5 bases from J, the gap between germline ends came to 17 bases. The germline CDR1 and CDR2 sequences are MDHEN and SYDVKM. The CDR3 runs to 15 residues. The CDR3 here is CASSVRGRWDNEQFF. CDR3 nucleotides: TGTGCCAGCAGCGTGCGAGGGAGATGGGACAATGAGCAGTTCTTC.

The J gene is TRBJ2-1, the V gene TRBV9; 9 nucleotides align to TRBD1. Germline CDR1 is SGDLS and CDR2 is YYNGEE. The CDR3 loop spans 14 amino acids. J was trimmed by 5 bases and V by 2 bases; bases with no gene match: 2. The CDR3 DNA is TGTGCCAGCAGCGTGGGACAGGGCCACAATGAGCAGTTCTTC. Its protein product is CASSVGQGHNEQFF.

The chain carries TRBV6-5 and TRBJ2-7; 9 bases are a match to TRBD1. V gave up 6 bases and J gave up 4 bases; unmatched junction bases: 10. The germline V gene encodes CDR1 MNHEY and CDR2 SVGAGI. The CDR3 extends over 15 amino acids. CDR3 in DNA: TGTGCCAGCAGCCCTGAACAGGGGGCAATTTACGAGCAGTACTTC. Translated: CASSPEQGAIYEQYF.

The chain is built from TRBV28 and TRBJ2-7; weak D call: TRBD2 (5 bases). The length of the CDR3 is 14 residues. Trimming pared 5 bases from V and 5 bases from J, leaving 16 bases between. The germline CDR1 and CDR2 sequences are MDHEN and SYDVKM. This chain's CDR3 is CASSPRSGWDEQYF. CDR3 DNA: TGTGCCAGCAGTCCGCGATCGGGGTGGGACGAGCAGTACTTC.

This rearrangement joins TRBV21-1 to TRBJ2-1; TRBD2 was called by the table and not checked on the DNA. TRBV21-1 is classified as a pseudogene. The CDR3 consists of 17 residues. CDR3 nucleotides: TGTGCCAGCAGCAAAGGGGAACCGGGACTAGCGGGAGATGAGCAGTTCTTC. Encoded protein: CASSKGEPGLAGDEQFF.

The CDR3 protein is CASSRFGETQYF. The CDR3 nucleotides read TGCGCCAGCAGCAGGTTTGGAGAGACCCAGTACTTC. This chain links TRBV5-1 with TRBJ2-5; no clear D. CDR1 SGHRS and CDR2 YFSETQ come from the germline V gene. The ends were cut back, 4 bases at V and 4 bases at J, with 8 bases in the middle. This CDR3 contains 12 residues.

This rearrangement joins TRBV7-2 to TRBJ2-3, with D possibly called TRBD1 or TRBD2 (6 bases each). This CDR3 spans 15 amino acids. V was clipped by 5 bases and J by 2 bases, with 14 bases between them. Germline CDR1 reads SGHTA; CDR2 reads FQGNSA. The chain's CDR3 is CASSNIGGSTDTQYF. CDR3 bases: TGTGCCAGCAGCAACATAGGGGGGTCCACAGATACGCAGTATTTT.

The chain joins TRBV6-8 to TRBJ2-2, with 8 bases lining up with TRBD1. Trimming took 1 base from V and 2 from J; bases not matched to a gene: 12. Germline CDR1 MNHGY, CDR2 SAAAGT. The CDR3 length is 19 residues. The CDR3 region has the DNA TGTGCCAGCAGTTACTTCGAGACCTGGGACAGGCCAAACACCGGGGAGCTGTTTTTT. This gives the protein CASSYFETWDRPNTGELFF.

This chain uses TRBV27 with TRBJ2-2; D not certain. The CDR3 sequence is 15 residues long. Trimming took off 5 bases at V and 1 base at J, with 11 bases between the two ends. CDR1 and CDR2 (germline): MNHEY, SMNVEV (reference sequence). This CDR3 is CASSTESRNTGELFF. The CDR3 nucleotides are TGTGCCAGCAGTACAGAATCCCGGAACACCGGGGAGCTGTTTTTT.

J is TRBJ2-3 and V is TRBV5-5, with a possible D match to TRBD1 (6 bases). V was cut by 4 bases and J by 6 bases, with 12 bases left in between. The CDR3 has 13 amino acids. The germline V gene has CDR1 SGHKS and CDR2 YYEKEE (reference sequence). The CDR3 DNA reads as TGTGCCAGCAGCCCACAGGGTTGGGATACGCAGTATTTT. Residues: CASSPQGWDTQYF.

This chain connects TRBV9 to TRBJ2-2; D is possibly TRBD1 or TRBD2 (5 bases each). V dropped 0 bases and J dropped 0 bases, with 9 bases sitting between them. CDR1 SGDLS and CDR2 YYNGEE come from the germline V gene. CDR3 length equals 16 residues. The CDR3: CASSVAGTTNTGELFF. The CDR3 DNA reads as TGTGCCAGCAGCGTAGCCGGGACCACGAACACCGGGGAGCTGTTTTTT.

This clone turned up a few times. J is TRBJ2-7 and V is TRBV7-2; a possible D gene is TRBD2 (5 bases). The CDR3 length is 14 residues. V shed 2 bases and J shed 5 bases, with 13 bases lying between them. Germline loops: CDR1 SGHTA, CDR2 FQGNSA. Here the CDR3 reads CASSLLAGRDEQYF. Written as DNA, the CDR3 is TGTGCCAGCAGCTTATTGGCGGGCCGGGACGAGCAGTACTTC.

The chain combines TRBV9 with TRBJ2-2; D unresolved. V lost 4 bases, J lost 2 bases, and 6 bases lay in between. CDR3 length: 13 amino acids. From germline, CDR1 is SGDLS and CDR2 YYNGEE. DNA of the CDR3: TGTGCCAGCAGCCCTCCAAACACCGGGGAGCTGTTTTTT. Its translation is CASSPPNTGELFF.

The DNA for the CDR3 is TGTGCCAGCAGTTTACATAGGGGTGACCAGCCCCAGCATTTT. Its translation is CASSLHRGDQPQHF. The gene calls are TRBV27 and TRBJ1-5, with D possibly being TRBD1 (5 bases). This CDR3 region has 14 residues. Germline values: CDR1 MNHEY, CDR2 SMNVEV (reference sequence). Trimming stripped 2 bases from V and 7 bases from J, with 12 bases between.

DNA of the CDR3: TGTGCCAGCAGCGTAGCCGCGTTCTCCTACAATGAGCAGTTCTTC. Protein sequence: CASSVAAFSYNEQFF. This chain connects TRBV9 to TRBJ2-1; D is unresolved. The V end was cut by 0 bases, the J end by 0 bases, with 7 bases between. Germline V gene lookup returns CDR1 SGDLS and CDR2 YYNGEE. This CDR3 is built from 15 residues.

This clone was seen a handful of times. The rearrangement joins TRBV5-6 to TRBJ2-6; D unclear. Germline V gene data show CDR1 as SGHDT and CDR2 as YYEEEE. Trimming took 0 bases from V and 1 from J, leaving 8 bases between them. CDR3 length: 16 residues. The CDR3 is CASSLAGVSGANVLTF. The CDR3 DNA sequence: TGTGCCAGCAGCTTGGCCGGAGTATCTGGGGCCAACGTCCTGACTTTC.